These 4 T cell receptor beta chains were sequenced from one sample in a study of shared clonotypes between healthy human individuals. This table comes from immunoSEQ multiplex PCR, and its TCRdb copy is limited to in-frame clones, with some not included. The sample records about 730,000 clones, 72% being singletons. The sequencing sample was made of memory CD4+ T cells sorted from blood. Subset specified: CD45RA-negative fraction. The receptors stem from a woman in her twenties or thirties in good health.

This clone has just one count. V is TRBV15 and J is TRBJ2-5; 8 bases are shared with TRBD2. This CDR3 comprises 14 residues. In germline, CDR1 is LNHNV, CDR2 YYDKDF (reference sequence). J lost 6 bases, V lost 3 bases, and 6 bases had no gene match. The CDR3: CATSRGIAGQTQYF. CDR3 in DNA: TGTGCCACCAGCAGGGGGATAGCGGGACAGACCCAGTACTTC.

Only one count was recorded for this clone. The chain joins TRBV27 to TRBJ1-5; D is perhaps TRBD1 (6 bases). Germline CDR1 and CDR2: MNHEY and SMNVEV (reference sequence). The CDR3 runs to 14 residues. V lost 5 bases to trimming and J lost 3 bases, with 11 bases between them. The CDR3 loop reads CASSQQGNNQPQHF. In DNA, the CDR3 is TGTGCCAGCAGTCAACAGGGAAACAATCAGCCCCAGCATTTT.

CDR3 sequence (DNA): TGTGCCAGCAGCCGACTAGCGGCCTACGAGCAGTACTTC. As protein: CASSRLAAYEQYF. The chain uses TRBV2 and TRBJ2-7, with 9 bases that match TRBD2. Trimming took 6 bases from V and 2 from J; bases not matched to a gene: 2. Germline V lookup: CDR1 SNHLY, CDR2 FYNNEI. This CDR3 contains 13 residues.

This chain uses TRBV2 with TRBJ2-7, with D hard to call. This CDR3 has 14 residues. Germline CDR1 SNHLY, CDR2 FYNNEI. V was pared by 2 bases and J by 9 bases, with 17 bases between. The CDR3 nucleotides read TGTGCCAGCAGTGAACCATTGGGGTACGAGCGGCAGTACTTC. Its protein is CASSEPLGYERQYF.